This T cell receptor beta chain came from a study of OX40 agonist ivuxolimab in advanced cancers. Clones were sequenced by immunoSEQ multiplex PCR, and TCRdb holds only the in-frame ones, with some missing. The sample records approximately 69,000 clones, roughly 84% being singletons. The starting material was CD4+ or CD8+ T cells sorted from blood, obtained in a trial of the OX40 agonist ivuxolimab. The receptor comes from an adult with an advanced solid tumor such as melanoma, head and neck, liver or kidney cancer.

For the CDR3, the DNA is TGTGCCAGCAGTGAAGTCCGGGACGTAGGCAGGTACGAGCAGTACTTC. It specifies CASSEVRDVGRYEQYF. The rearrangement links TRBV2 to TRBJ2-7, with D tentatively TRBD1 or TRBD2 (5 bases each). CDR1 and CDR2 (germline): SNHLY, FYNNEI. Trimming stripped 1 base from V and 4 bases from J, with 17 bases between. The CDR3 spans 16 residues.